Listed here is a single T cell receptor (beta chain). Germline-derived CDR1 and CDR2 are GTSNPN and SVGIG (reference sequence). CDR3 length: 14 residues. Losses at the gene ends were 5 bases for V and 0 bases for J; bases not matched to a gene: 5. TCRdb keeps only in-frame clones here, not all; method: immunoSEQ multiplex PCR. Of 70,000 or so clones listed, 80% to 95% are singletons. The data are from a study of T cell changes during pregnancy in multiple sclerosis. The sequenced sample was peripheral blood, obtained in the third trimester of pregnancy. This chain connects TRBV30 to TRBJ2-3; 7 bases are shared with TRBD2. The sequence was obtained from a female donor in good health, enrolled as a control in a pregnancy study. The CDR3 DNA reads as TGTGCCTGGCTCTGGGGGGGAAGCACAGATACGCAGTATTTT. Protein sequence: CAWLWGGSTDTQYF.